Each of the 26 T cell receptor beta chains below was sequenced from the same sample in a study of T-cell reconstitution after alpha-beta-depleted transplantation in children. TCRbeta library preparation incorporated unique molecular identifiers. MiXCR, run by TCRdb on the PCR reads, gives a single entry per CDR3 protein. The profile covers more than 500,000 distinct CDR3 sequences, with more than 9.5% appearing a single time and 12% to 15% taken by the ten largest. The sequenced sample was PBMCs, mostly from graft donor cells, obtained 180 days after TCRalphabeta/CD19-depleted stem cell transplant. The receptor source for this set is a female patient between 2 and 10 years old who had a stem cell transplant for aplastic anemia, so the T cells may come from the graft donor.

The chain uses TRBV15 and TRBJ1-2, with a tentative D call TRBD1 (6 bases). This CDR3 comprises 17 residues. Germline V gives CDR1 LNHNV, CDR2 YYDKDF (reference sequence). Trimming pared 5 bases from V and 7 bases from J, leaving 26 bases between. The CDR3 reads CATSPRGATGVSGGYTF. As DNA, the CDR3 is TGTGCCACCAGCCCACGGGGGGCAACTGGAGTTTCGGGTGGCTACACCTTC. Full variable domain (rest looked up from reference TRBV15 and TRBJ1-2): DAMVIQNPRYQVTQFGKPVTLSCSQTLNHNVMYWYQQKSSQAPKLLFHYYDKDFNNEADTPDNFQSRRPNTSFCFLDIRSPGLGDTAMYLCATSPRGATGVSGGYTFGSGTRLTVV.

For the CDR3, the DNA is TGTGCCAGCTCACCAACTCGACAGGACAATCAGCCCCAGCATTTT. It is translated as CASSPTRQDNQPQHF. The V and J genes are TRBV18 and TRBJ1-5; TRBD1 is a possible D gene (6 bases). V lost 2 bases and J 3 bases, leaving 11 bases between the germline ends. CDR1 is KGHSH, CDR2 LQKENI, per germline. CDR3 length: 15 residues.

The V and J genes are TRBV7-8 and TRBJ1-4; D call uncertain. CDR3 length: 12 amino acids. Germline values: CDR1 SGHVS, CDR2 FQNEAQ. Trimming cost V 1 base and J 8 bases, with 5 bases left between them. CDR3 DNA: TGTGCCAGCAGCTTAGTCCAGGAAAAACTGTTTTTT. Translation gives CASSLVQEKLFF.

This clonotype was seen a handful of times. The chain links TRBV5-1 to TRBJ1-2, with D unclear. Trimming pared 3 bases from V and 10 bases from J, leaving 16 bases between. Germline CDR1 is SGHRS and CDR2 is YFSETQ. The CDR3 is made up of 13 amino acids. CDR3 sequence reads: CASSSRTDLVYTF. The CDR3 region has the DNA TGCGCCAGCAGCTCCCGGACGGACCTTGTCTACACCTTC. The full variable domain, with the rest looked up from reference TRBV5-1 and TRBJ1-2, is KAGVTQTPRYLIKTRGQQVTLSCSPISGHRSVSWYQQTPGQGLQFLFEYFSETQRNKGNFPGRFSGRQFSNSRSEMNVSTLELGDSALYLCASSSRTDLVYTFGSGTRLTVV.

This clonotype has a handful of counts. The rearrangement uses TRBV6-5 and TRBJ2-7; 7 bases align to TRBD1. Germline lookup yields CDR1 MNHEY and CDR2 SVGAGI. The CDR3 sequence is 15 residues long. The trim removed 4 bases at V and 1 base at J, leaving 7 bases unmatched. DNA of the CDR3: TGTGCCAGCAGTTTCTTACAGGGGTTATCCTACGAGCAGTACGTC. It specifies CASSFLQGLSYEQYV.

This clonotype was counted only a few times. The chain uses TRBV28 and TRBJ2-7; 9 bases map to TRBD1. CDR1 and CDR2 from the germline V gene are MDHEN and SYDVKM. CDR3 length: 15 amino acids. J lost 3 bases, V lost 4 bases, and 7 bases had no gene match. This CDR3 reads CASSSVGQGNYEQYF. The CDR3 DNA reads as TGTGCCAGCAGTTCCGTGGGACAGGGAAACTACGAGCAGTACTTC.

This clonotype was seen repeatedly, ten times or more. The chain has TRBV11-3 and TRBJ2-1; tentatively, D is TRBD1 (5 bases). V was trimmed by 0 bases and J by 6 bases, leaving 18 bases between them. The CDR3 is 17 amino acids. In germline, CDR1 is SGHNT, CDR2 YENEEA. CDR3 nucleotides: TGTGCCAGCAGCTTAGATCCGCGTCAGGGAAGGATCAATGAGCAGTTCTTC. Amino acid sequence: CASSLDPRQGRINEQFF.

The table lists this clonotype with a few counts. The chain has TRBV10-2 and TRBJ2-2, with D unresolved. The CDR3 has 12 amino acids. Germline assignment: CDR1 WSHSY and CDR2 SAAADI. V dropped 6 bases and J dropped 7 bases, with 9 bases sitting between them. CDR3 sequence reads: CASSTAFGELFF. CDR3 bases: TGCGCCAGCAGCACGGCTTTCGGGGAGCTGTTTTTT.

This clonotype appeared a few times. The chain combines TRBV29-1 with TRBJ2-7; D is perhaps TRBD1 (5 bases). V was trimmed by 2 bases and J by 2 bases, leaving 13 bases between them. The CDR3 loop spans 14 amino acids. The germline V gene encodes CDR1 SQVTM and CDR2 ANQGSEA. DNA of the CDR3: TGCAGCGTTGAATTGTGGGGCTGGACCTACGAGCAGTACTTC. Its translation is CSVELWGWTYEQYF.

This clonotype was counted many times. The chain joins TRBV28 to TRBJ2-2, with 7 bases fitting TRBD1. CDR1 is MDHEN and CDR2 is SYDVKM in the germline V gene. The CDR3 contains 15 residues. J was trimmed by 2 bases and V by 5 bases; bases with no gene match: 5. CDR3 sequence (DNA): TGTGCCAGCAGTACGACAGGGTATAACACCGGGGAGCTGTTTTTT. It yields the protein CASSTTGYNTGELFF. Looking up the rest from reference TRBV28 and TRBJ2-2 gives the full variable domain: DVKVTQSSRYLVKRTGEKVFLECVQDMDHENMFWYRQDPGLGLRLIYFSYDVKMKEKGDIPEGYSVSREKKERFSLILESASTNQTSMYLCASSTTGYNTGELFFGEGSRLTVL.

The rearrangement links TRBV7-2 to TRBJ1-1, with D tentatively TRBD1 (5 bases). Germline V gene sequence: CDR1 SGHTA, CDR2 FQGNSA. This CDR3 is built from 14 residues. V was cut by 5 bases and J by 4 bases, with 14 bases left in between. The CDR3 reads CASSRWGGTTEAFF. The CDR3 DNA is TGTGCCAGCAGCCGGTGGGGGGGAACCACTGAAGCTTTCTTT.

This clonotype was found a few times. The chain joins TRBV25-1 to TRBJ2-1; 7 bases match TRBD2. The CDR3 has 11 amino acids. Germline CDR1 is MGHDK and CDR2 is SYGVNS. V was clipped by 4 bases and J by 11 bases; unmatched bases: 2. The CDR3 DNA reads TGTGCCAGCAGTGTCGGGAGGCAGCAGTTCTTC. It encodes CASSVGRQQFF. The variable domain in full, completed from reference TRBV25-1 and TRBJ2-1, reads EADIYQTPRYLVIGTGKKITLECSQTMGHDKMYWYQQDPGMELHLIHYSYGVNSTEKGDLSSESTVSRIRTEHFPLTLESARPSHTSQYLCASSVGRQQFFGPGTRLTVL.

Details on this clonotype: Being one base from a much bigger clone, this may be a read error. This chain connects TRBV6-1 to TRBJ2-7; no definite D call. This CDR3 has 15 amino acids. The V gene lost 7 bases and the J gene lost 2 bases, with 18 bases spanning the gap. CDR1 MNHNS and CDR2 SASEGT come from the germline V gene. CDR3 in amino acids: CASIKYRAGTYEQYF. Written as DNA, the CDR3 is TGTGCCAGCATAAAATATAGGGCCGGAACCTACGAGCAGTACTTC.

Many counts were recorded for this clonotype. The V call is TRBV29-1, the J call TRBJ1-1; D ambiguous. The length of the CDR3 is 14 residues. From germline, CDR1 is SQVTM and CDR2 ANQGSEA. Trimming cost V 0 bases and J 2 bases, with 10 bases left between them. The CDR3 DNA is TGCAGCGTTGAAGATTTCGGAGTTAACACTGAAGCTTTCTTT. Amino acid sequence: CSVEDFGVNTEAFF.

The sample holds a few counts of this clonotype. The V call is TRBV20-1, the J call TRBJ2-5; possible D gene TRBD2, 5 bases. CDR3 size: 18 residues. Trimming shortened V by 0 bases and J by 3 bases, and 23 bases separated the two germline ends. Germline assignment: CDR1 DFQATT and CDR2 SNEGSKA (reference sequence). DNA for the CDR3: TGCAGTGCTAGAGATCTACTCCGAGTGAGTAGCGCCGAAGAGACCCAGTACTTC. Translating gives CSARDLLRVSSAEETQYF.

This clonotype has just a few counts. DNA for the CDR3: TGTGCCAGCAGTCAGCGGAATAGCTCCTACAATGAGCAGTTCTTC. It yields the protein CASSQRNSSYNEQFF. This chain links TRBV12-3 or TRBV12-4 with TRBJ2-1; D possibly corresponds to TRBD2 (5 bases). V was shortened by 5 bases and J by 0 bases, with 11 bases between the two germline ends. The CDR3 consists of 15 residues.

This clonotype showed up many times. This rearrangement joins TRBV5-6 to TRBJ2-7; TRBD2 matches at 12 bases. This CDR3 is built from 15 residues. Looked up from germline, CDR1 is SGHDT and CDR2 is YYEEEE. With 2 bases clipped from V and 5 bases from J, the junction kept 5 bases outside the gene matches. In nucleotides, the CDR3 is TGTGCCAGCAGCTTCCTAGCGGGAGGGACCCACGAGCAGTACGTC. Protein sequence: CASSFLAGGTHEQYV.

In its sample, this clonotype was seen a few times. V and J are TRBV4-2 and TRBJ2-1; D might be TRBD2 (6 bases). CDR3 length equals 15 residues. Trimming stripped 0 bases from V and 4 bases from J, with 10 bases between. Germline CDR1 LGHNA, CDR2 YNFKEQ. CDR3 residues: CASSQDTSRYNEQFF. The CDR3, as DNA: TGTGCCAGCAGCCAAGATACTAGCAGATACAATGAGCAGTTCTTC.

This chain links TRBV9 with TRBJ2-1; D gene ambiguous. Germline CDR1 SGDLS, CDR2 YYNGEE. CDR3 length: 16 residues. V was clipped by 1 base and J by 5 bases, with 16 bases between them. CDR3 region: CASSVNPRQIDNEQFF. DNA for the CDR3: TGTGCCAGCAGCGTAAATCCTAGGCAAATCGACAATGAGCAGTTCTTC.

This clonotype was seen a few times. V and J are TRBV5-1 and TRBJ2-1; D is ambiguous. V shed 0 bases and J shed 6 bases, with 13 bases lying between them. The CDR3 has 15 amino acids. CDR1 is SGHRS, CDR2 YFSETQ, per germline. The CDR3 sequence: CASSLVGYGSNEQFF. CDR3 DNA: TGCGCCAGCAGCTTGGTTGGTTACGGGTCCAATGAGCAGTTCTTC.

This clonotype was seen a handful of times. The chain recombines TRBV20-1 with TRBJ2-2, with D maybe TRBD2 (5 bases). V shed 3 bases and J shed 3 bases, with 14 bases lying between them. This CDR3 spans 15 amino acids. Germline values: CDR1 DFQATT, CDR2 SNEGSKA (reference sequence). The CDR3 region has the DNA TGCAGTGCTAGCACTCGGACTGACCACACCGGGGAGCTGTTTTTT. Translation: CSASTRTDHTGELFF.

This clonotype has only a few counts. CDR3 region: CASSQGTSGLYNEQFF. CDR3 sequence (DNA): TGTGCCAGCAGCCAGGGGACTAGCGGGCTCTACAATGAGCAGTTCTTC. The chain recombines TRBV4-2 with TRBJ2-1; 12 bases agree with TRBD2. Germline CDR1 and CDR2: LGHNA and YNFKEQ. The V and J ends lost 3 bases and 3 bases, in that order; junction bases with no gene match: 3. The CDR3 totals 16 residues.

This clonotype was observed a few times. The CDR3 coding sequence is TGTGCCAGCAGTTTGGGGGTTCTAGCGGTGTACAATGAGCAGTTCTTC. It yields the protein CASSLGVLAVYNEQFF. The chain is built from TRBV12-3 or TRBV12-4 and TRBJ2-1, with 7 nucleotides matching TRBD2. The CDR3 sequence is 16 residues long. Losses at the gene ends were 3 bases for V and 4 bases for J; bases not matched to a gene: 9.

This clonotype occurred many times. CDR3 loop: CASSLFRDSWKETQYF. The DNA of the CDR3 is TGTGCCAGCAGTTTATTCCGGGACAGTTGGAAGGAGACCCAGTACTTC. The chain combines TRBV28 with TRBJ2-5; 7 bases are a match to TRBD1. The J segment lost 5 bases and the V segment lost 1 base, leaving 10 bases of the junction unmatched. The CDR3 has 16 amino acids. Looked up from germline, CDR1 is MDHEN and CDR2 is SYDVKM.

The chain joins TRBV6-2 or TRBV6-3 to TRBJ2-7; D is ambiguous. CDR1 and CDR2 from the germline V gene are MNHEY and SVGEGT. V was cut by 0 bases and J by 3 bases, with 6 bases left in between. The CDR3 runs to 13 residues. CDR3 residues: CASSYSALYEQYF. Here the CDR3 DNA reads TGTGCCAGCAGTTACTCAGCCCTCTACGAGCAGTACTTC.

This clonotype occurred a few times. The chain has TRBV28 and TRBJ2-5; D is unresolved. V gave up 4 bases and J gave up 7 bases, with 7 bases separating them. Germline V gene data show CDR1 as MDHEN and CDR2 as SYDVKM. This CDR3 is built from 11 residues. CDR3 loop: CASSSLGTQYF. Written as DNA, the CDR3 is TGTGCCAGCAGTTCCCTGGGGACCCAGTACTTC. The full variable domain, in which reference TRBV28 and TRBJ2-5 provide the parts outside the CDR3, is DVKVTQSSRYLVKRTGEKVFLECVQDMDHENMFWYRQDPGLGLRLIYFSYDVKMKEKGDIPEGYSVSREKKERFSLILESASTNQTSMYLCASSSLGTQYFGPGTRLLVL.